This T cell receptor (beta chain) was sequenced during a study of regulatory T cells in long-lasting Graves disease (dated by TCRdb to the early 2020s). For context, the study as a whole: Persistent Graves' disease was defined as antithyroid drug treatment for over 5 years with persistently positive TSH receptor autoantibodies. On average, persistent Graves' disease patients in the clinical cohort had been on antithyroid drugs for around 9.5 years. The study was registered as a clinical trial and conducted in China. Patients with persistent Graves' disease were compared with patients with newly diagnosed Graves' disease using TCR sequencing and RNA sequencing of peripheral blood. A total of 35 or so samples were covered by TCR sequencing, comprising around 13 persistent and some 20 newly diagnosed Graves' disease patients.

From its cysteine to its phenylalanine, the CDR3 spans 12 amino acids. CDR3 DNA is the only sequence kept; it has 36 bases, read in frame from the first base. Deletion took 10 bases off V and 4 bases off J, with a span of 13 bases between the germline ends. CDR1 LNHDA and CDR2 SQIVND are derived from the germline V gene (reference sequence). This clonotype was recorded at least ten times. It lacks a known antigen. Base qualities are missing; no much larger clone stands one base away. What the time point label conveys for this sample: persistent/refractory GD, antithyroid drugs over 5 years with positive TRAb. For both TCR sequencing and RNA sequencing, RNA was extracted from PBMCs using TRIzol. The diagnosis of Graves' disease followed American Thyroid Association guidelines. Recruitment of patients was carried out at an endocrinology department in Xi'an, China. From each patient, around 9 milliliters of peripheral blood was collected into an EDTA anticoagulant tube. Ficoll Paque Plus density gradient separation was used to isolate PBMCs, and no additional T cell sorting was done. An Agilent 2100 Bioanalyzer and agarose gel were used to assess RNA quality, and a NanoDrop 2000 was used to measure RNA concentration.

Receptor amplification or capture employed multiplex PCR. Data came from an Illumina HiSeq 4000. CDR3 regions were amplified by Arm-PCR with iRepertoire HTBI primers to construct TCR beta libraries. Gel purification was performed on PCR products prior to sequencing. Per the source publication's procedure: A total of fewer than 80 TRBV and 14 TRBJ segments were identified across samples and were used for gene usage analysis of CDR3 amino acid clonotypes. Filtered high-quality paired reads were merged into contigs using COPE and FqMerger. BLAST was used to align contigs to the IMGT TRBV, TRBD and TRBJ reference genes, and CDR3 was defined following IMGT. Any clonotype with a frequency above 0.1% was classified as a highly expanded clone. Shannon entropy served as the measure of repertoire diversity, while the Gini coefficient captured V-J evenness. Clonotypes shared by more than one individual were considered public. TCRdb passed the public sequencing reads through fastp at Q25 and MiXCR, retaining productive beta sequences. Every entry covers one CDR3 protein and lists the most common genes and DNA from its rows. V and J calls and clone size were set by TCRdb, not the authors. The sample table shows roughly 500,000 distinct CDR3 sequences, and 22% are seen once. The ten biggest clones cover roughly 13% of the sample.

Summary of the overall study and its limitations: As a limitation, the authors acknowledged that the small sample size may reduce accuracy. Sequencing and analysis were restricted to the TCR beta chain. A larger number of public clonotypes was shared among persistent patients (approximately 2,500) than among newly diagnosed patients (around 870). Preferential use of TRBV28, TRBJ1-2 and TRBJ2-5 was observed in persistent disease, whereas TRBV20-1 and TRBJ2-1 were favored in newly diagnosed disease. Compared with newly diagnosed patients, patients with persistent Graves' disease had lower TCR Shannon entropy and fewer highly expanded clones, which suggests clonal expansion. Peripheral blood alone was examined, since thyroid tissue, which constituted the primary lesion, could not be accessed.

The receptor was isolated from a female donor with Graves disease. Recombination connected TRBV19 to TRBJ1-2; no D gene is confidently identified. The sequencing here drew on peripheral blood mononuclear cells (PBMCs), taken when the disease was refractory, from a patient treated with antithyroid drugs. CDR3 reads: CATVTRSYGYTF. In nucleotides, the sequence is TGTGCCACCGTAACAAGATCCTATGGCTACACCTTC.